The next 11 T cell receptor beta chains were all read from a single sample in a study of shared T cell receptors in the human thymus. Generated by immunoSEQ multiplex PCR, the TCRdb table keeps only in-frame clones and is missing some. The sample gives roughly 660,000 clones, roughly 88% of which show up once; about 0.01% is in the top ten. This sample was shared with a second study, whose subject was human thymus T cells.

Input material: thymocytes. These receptors all stem from a boy under two years old with a congenital heart defect.

The genes are TRBV27 and TRBJ1-5; D gene uncertain. This CDR3 comprises 16 residues. Germline loops: CDR1 MNHEY, CDR2 SMNVEV (reference sequence). V was clipped by 5 bases and J by 0 bases, with 14 bases between them. The CDR3: CASSATLGPSNQPQHF. Here the CDR3 DNA reads TGTGCCAGCAGTGCCACCCTGGGCCCTAGCAATCAGCCCCAGCATTTT.

The chain couples TRBV28 to TRBJ1-1, with D possibly TRBD1 on 5 matching bases. Deletions cut 10 bases from V and 4 bases from J, with 13 bases between. Germline V gene data show CDR1 as MDHEN and CDR2 as SYDVKM. The CDR3 runs 12 residues. DNA of the CDR3: TGTGCCAACATGGTGGGGGGCACTGAAGCTTTCTTT. Translated, it gives CANMVGGTEAFF. Together with reference TRBV28 and TRBJ1-1, the CDR3 gives the full variable domain: DVKVTQSSRYLVKRTGEKVFLECVQDMDHENMFWYRQDPGLGLRLIYFSYDVKMKEKGDIPEGYSVSREKKERFSLILESASTNQTSMYLCANMVGGTEAFFGQGTRLTVV.

The chain links TRBV19 to TRBJ1-1, with D perhaps TRBD1 (5 bases). Germline V lookup: CDR1 LNHDA, CDR2 SQIVND (reference sequence). The CDR3 length is 14 residues. Between the trimmed V and J ends, which lost 4 bases and 1 base, there was a span of 10 bases. CDR3 sequence (DNA): TGTGCCAGTAGTACAGGGACTACGAACACTGAAGCTTTCTTT. It specifies CASSTGTTNTEAFF.

The chain carries TRBV6-5 and TRBJ2-2, with TRBD1 matching 9 bases. This CDR3 has 16 residues. Germline V CDR1 and CDR2: MNHEY, SVGAGI. J was trimmed by 4 bases and V by 2 bases; bases with no gene match: 5. CDR3 sequence reads: CASSYRQGEGTGELFF. The CDR3 DNA reads TGTGCCAGCAGTTACCGACAGGGGGAGGGCACCGGGGAGCTGTTTTTT.

This chain connects TRBV7-2 to TRBJ2-1; 7 bases line up with TRBD2. V was pared by 4 bases and J by 5 bases, with 14 bases of the junction left unmatched. CDR1 and CDR2 from the germline V gene are SGHTA and FQGNSA. The CDR3 is 17 amino acids. CDR3 DNA: TGTGCCAGCAGCTGGGACCTTCGCGGGAGTACGAACAATGAGCAGTTCTTC. It translates to CASSWDLRGSTNNEQFF.

The rearrangement joins TRBV5-6 to TRBJ2-1, with 8 bases identical to TRBD2. Germline lookup yields CDR1 SGHDT and CDR2 YYEEEE. CDR3 length: 15 residues. The V gene end was trimmed by 0 bases and the J gene end by 8 bases; junction bases not matched to a gene: 7. CDR3 in amino acids: CASSLGAGGVDEQFF. For the CDR3, the DNA is TGTGCCAGCAGCTTGGGGGCGGGAGGAGTGGATGAGCAGTTCTTC.

V is TRBV7-6 and J is TRBJ2-5, with D hard to call. The germline V and J ends were trimmed by 4 bases and 5 bases, with 14 bases remaining between them. The CDR3 extends over 14 amino acids. Germline loops: CDR1 SGHVS, CDR2 FNYEAQ. DNA for the CDR3: TGTGCCAGCAGCTCTTACATCTCCCCGGAGACCCAGTACTTC. Translation gives CASSSYISPETQYF.

The rearrangement links TRBV19 to TRBJ2-1; TRBD2 agrees at 7 bases. CDR1 and CDR2 (germline): LNHDA, SQIVND (reference sequence). This CDR3 has 14 amino acids. Germline trimming cut 10 bases from V and 9 bases from J; bases unmatched to any gene: 15. The DNA for the CDR3 is TGTGCCACCTTAGTACCGGGGGGTAGTGCTGAGCAGTTCTTC. Encoded protein: CATLVPGGSAEQFF. Using reference TRBV19 and TRBJ2-1 for the parts outside the CDR3, the full variable domain is DGGITQSPKYLFRKEGQNVTLSCEQNLNHDAMYWYRQDPGQGLRLIYYSQIVNDFQKGDIAEGYSVSREKKESFPLTVTSAQKNPTAFYLCATLVPGGSAEQFFGPGTRLTVL.

The V call is TRBV27, the J call TRBJ2-1, with 7 bases identical to TRBD2. After removal of 6 bases from V and 2 bases from J, the junction contained 10 bases not matched to a gene. The CDR3 is 16 amino acids. CDR1 and CDR2 (germline): MNHEY, SMNVEV (reference sequence). CDR3 DNA sequence: TGTGCCAGCAGGAAGACGCGACTAGCAGCCTACAATGAGCAGTTCTTC. Residues: CASRKTRLAAYNEQFF.

J is TRBJ2-5 and V is TRBV11-2; 9 nucleotides agree with TRBD2. CDR1 SGHAT and CDR2 FQNNGV come from the germline V gene. This CDR3 comprises 15 residues. Germline trimming cut 7 bases from V and 3 bases from J; bases unmatched to any gene: 9. The CDR3 nucleotides read TGTGCCAGCACTCCGAGTGCGGGAGGGGAAGAGACCCAGTACTTC. This sequence encodes CASTPSAGGEETQYF.

The genes are TRBV14 and TRBJ2-2; 13 bases line up with TRBD2. The CDR3 contains 19 residues. The germline V gene has CDR1 SGHDN and CDR2 FVKESK. V lost 0 bases to trimming and J lost 3 bases; unmatched junction nucleotides: 7. This CDR3 is CASSQEPLAGGRDTGELFF. The DNA for the CDR3 is TGTGCCAGCAGCCAAGAACCACTAGCGGGAGGGCGCGACACCGGGGAGCTGTTTTTT.